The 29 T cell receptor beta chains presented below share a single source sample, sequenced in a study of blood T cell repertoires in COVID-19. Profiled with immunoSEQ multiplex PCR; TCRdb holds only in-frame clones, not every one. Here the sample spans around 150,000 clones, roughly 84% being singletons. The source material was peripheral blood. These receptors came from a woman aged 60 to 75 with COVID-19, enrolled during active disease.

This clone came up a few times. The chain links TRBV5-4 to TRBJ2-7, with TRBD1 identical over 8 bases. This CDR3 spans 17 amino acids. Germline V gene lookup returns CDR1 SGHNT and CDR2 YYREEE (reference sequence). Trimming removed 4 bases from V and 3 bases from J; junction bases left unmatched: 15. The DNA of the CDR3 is TGTGCCAGCAGCCGAGAACGGACAGGGCTGACGTACTACGAGCAGTACTTC. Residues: CASSRERTGLTYYEQYF. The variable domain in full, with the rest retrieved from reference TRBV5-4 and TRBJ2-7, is ETGVTQSPTHLIKTRGQQVTLRCSSQSGHNTVSWYQQALGQGPQFIFQYYREEENGRGNFPPRFSGLQFPNYSSELNVNALELDDSALYLCASSRERTGLTYYEQYFGPGTRLTVT.

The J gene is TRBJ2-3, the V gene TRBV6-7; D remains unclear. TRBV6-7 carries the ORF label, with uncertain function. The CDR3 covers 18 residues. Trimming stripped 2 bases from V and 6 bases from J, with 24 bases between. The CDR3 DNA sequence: TGTGCCAGCAGTTACCCCATTAGCCCTTTTGTTTTGTCCGATACGCAGTATTTT. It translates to CASSYPISPFVLSDTQYF.

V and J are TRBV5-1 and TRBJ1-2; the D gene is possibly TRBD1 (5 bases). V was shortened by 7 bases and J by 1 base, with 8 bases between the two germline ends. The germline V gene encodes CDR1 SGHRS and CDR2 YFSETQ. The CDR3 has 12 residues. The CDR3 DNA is TGCGCCAGCGGGGGGGTTAACTATGGCTACACCTTC. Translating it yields CASGGVNYGYTF.

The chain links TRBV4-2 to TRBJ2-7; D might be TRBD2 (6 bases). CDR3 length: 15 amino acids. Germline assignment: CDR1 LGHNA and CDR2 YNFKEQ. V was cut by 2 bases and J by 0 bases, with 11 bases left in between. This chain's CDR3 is CASSQPGLSSYEQYF. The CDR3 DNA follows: TGTGCCAGCAGCCAACCGGGACTTAGCTCCTACGAGCAGTACTTC.

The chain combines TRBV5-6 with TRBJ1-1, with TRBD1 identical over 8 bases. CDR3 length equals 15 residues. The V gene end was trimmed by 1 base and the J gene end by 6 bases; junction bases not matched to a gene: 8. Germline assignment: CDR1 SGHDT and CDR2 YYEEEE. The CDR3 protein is CASSLYGQGAAEAFF. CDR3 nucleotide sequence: TGTGCCAGCAGCTTGTACGGGCAGGGGGCGGCTGAAGCTTTCTTT.

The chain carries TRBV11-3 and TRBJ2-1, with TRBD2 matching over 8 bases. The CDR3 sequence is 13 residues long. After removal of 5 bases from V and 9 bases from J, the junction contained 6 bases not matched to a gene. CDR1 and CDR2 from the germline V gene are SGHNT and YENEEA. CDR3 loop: CASSRSGDGEQFF. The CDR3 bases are TGTGCCAGCAGCCGTAGCGGGGACGGTGAGCAGTTCTTC.

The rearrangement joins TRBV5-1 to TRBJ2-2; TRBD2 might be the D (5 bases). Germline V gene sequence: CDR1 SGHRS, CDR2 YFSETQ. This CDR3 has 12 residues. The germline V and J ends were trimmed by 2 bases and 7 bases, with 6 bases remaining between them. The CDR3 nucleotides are TGCGCCAGCAGCTTTGAGGGCGGGGAGCTGTTTTTT. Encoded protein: CASSFEGGELFF.

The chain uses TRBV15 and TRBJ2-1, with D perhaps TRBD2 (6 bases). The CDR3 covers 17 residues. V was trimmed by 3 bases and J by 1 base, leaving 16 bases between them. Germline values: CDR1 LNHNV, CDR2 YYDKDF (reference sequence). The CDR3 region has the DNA TGTGCCACCAGCAGGGAAGCGGGCCGAGGGTCCTACAATGAGCAGTTCTTC. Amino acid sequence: CATSREAGRGSYNEQFF. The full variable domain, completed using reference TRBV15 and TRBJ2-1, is DAMVIQNPRYQVTQFGKPVTLSCSQTLNHNVMYWYQQKSSQAPKLLFHYYDKDFNNEADTPDNFQSRRPNTSFCFLDIRSPGLGDTAMYLCATSREAGRGSYNEQFFGPGTRLTVL.

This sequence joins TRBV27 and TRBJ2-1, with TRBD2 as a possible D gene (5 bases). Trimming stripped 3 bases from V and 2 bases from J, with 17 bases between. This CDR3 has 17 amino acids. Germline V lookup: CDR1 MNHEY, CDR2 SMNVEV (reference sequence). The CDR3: CASSLTRALGPYNEQFF. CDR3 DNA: TGTGCCAGCAGTTTGACGAGGGCCCTTGGTCCCTACAATGAGCAGTTCTTC.

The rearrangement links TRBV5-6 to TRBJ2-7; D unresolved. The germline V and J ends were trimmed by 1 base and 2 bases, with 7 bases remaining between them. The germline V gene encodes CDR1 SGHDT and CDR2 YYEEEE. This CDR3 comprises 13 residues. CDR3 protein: CASSLMQAYEQYV. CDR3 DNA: TGTGCCAGCAGCTTGATGCAGGCCTACGAGCAGTACGTC.

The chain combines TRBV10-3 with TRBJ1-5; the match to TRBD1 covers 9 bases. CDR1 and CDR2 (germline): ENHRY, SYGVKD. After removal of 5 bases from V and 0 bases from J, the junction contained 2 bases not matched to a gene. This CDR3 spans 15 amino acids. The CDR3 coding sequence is TGTGCCATCAGTCGGGACAGGGATAGCAATCAGCCCCAGCATTTT. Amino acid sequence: CAISRDRDSNQPQHF.

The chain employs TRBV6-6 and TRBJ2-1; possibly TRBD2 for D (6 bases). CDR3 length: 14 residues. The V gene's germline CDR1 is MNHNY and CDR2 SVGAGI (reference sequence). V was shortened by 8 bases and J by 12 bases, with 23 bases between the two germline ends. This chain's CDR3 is CASLAVGLFFGQFF. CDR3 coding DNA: TGTGCCAGCTTGGCGGTGGGACTTTTTTTCGGGCAGTTCTTC.

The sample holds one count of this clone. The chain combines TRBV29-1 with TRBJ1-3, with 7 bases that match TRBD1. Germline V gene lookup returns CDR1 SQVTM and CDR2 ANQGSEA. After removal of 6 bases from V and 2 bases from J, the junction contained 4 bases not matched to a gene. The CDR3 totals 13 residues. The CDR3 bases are TGCAGCGTAAAGACAGGGCCTGGAAACACCATATATTTT. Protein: CSVKTGPGNTIYF.

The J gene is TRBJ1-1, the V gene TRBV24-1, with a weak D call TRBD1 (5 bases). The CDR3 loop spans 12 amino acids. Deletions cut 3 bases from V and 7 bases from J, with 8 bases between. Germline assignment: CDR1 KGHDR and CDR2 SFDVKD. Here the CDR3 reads CATSDPGGEAFF. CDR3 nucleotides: TGTGCCACCAGTGATCCGGGGGGTGAAGCTTTCTTT.

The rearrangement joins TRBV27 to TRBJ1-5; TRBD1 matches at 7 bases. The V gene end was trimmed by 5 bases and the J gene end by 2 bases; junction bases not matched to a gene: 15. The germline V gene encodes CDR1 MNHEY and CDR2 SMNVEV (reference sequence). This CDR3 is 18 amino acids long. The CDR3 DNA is TGTGCCAGCAGTCCCCTCACGGACAGGCTCGGGGGCAATCAGCCCCAGCATTTT. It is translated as CASSPLTDRLGGNQPQHF.

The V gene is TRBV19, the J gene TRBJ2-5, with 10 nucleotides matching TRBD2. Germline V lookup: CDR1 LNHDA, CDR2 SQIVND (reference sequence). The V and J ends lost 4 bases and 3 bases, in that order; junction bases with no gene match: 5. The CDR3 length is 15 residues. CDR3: CASSRSGRGEETQYF. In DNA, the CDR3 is TGTGCCAGTAGTAGGAGCGGGAGGGGGGAAGAGACCCAGTACTTC.

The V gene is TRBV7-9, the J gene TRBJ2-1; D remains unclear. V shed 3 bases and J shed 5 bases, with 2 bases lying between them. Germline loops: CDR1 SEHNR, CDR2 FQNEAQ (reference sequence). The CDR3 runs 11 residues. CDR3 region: CASSFNNEQFF. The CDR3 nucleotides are TGTGCCAGCAGCTTCAACAATGAGCAGTTCTTC.

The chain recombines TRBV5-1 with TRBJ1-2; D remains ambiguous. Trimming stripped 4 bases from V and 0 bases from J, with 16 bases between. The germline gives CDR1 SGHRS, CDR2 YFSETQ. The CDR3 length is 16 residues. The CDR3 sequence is CASSLDGSSANYGYTF. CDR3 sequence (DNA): TGCGCCAGCAGCCTGGATGGTAGCTCTGCTAACTATGGCTACACCTTC.

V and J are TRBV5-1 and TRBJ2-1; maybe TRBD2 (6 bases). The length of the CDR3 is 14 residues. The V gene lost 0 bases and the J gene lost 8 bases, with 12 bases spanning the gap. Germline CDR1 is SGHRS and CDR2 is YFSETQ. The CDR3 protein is CASSLDGGTYEQFF. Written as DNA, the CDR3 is TGCGCCAGCAGCTTGGACGGGGGAACGTATGAGCAGTTCTTC.

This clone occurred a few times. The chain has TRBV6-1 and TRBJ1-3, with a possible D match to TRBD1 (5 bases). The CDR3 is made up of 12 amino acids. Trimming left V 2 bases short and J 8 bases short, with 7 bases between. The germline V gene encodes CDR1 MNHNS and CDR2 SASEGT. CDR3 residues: CASSERQYTIYF. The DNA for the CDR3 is TGTGCCAGCAGTGAAAGACAGTACACCATATATTTT.

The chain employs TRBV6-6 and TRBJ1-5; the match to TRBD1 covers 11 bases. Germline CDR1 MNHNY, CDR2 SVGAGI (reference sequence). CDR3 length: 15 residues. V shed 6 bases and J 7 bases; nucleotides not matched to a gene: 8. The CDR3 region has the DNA TGTGCCAGCAGACACCGGACAGGGGGCGTGCAGCCCCAGCATTTT. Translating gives CASRHRTGGVQPQHF.

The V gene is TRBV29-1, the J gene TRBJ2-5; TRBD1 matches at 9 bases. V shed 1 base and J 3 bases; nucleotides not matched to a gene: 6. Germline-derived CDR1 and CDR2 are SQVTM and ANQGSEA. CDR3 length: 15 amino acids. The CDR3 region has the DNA TGCAGCGTTGAAGTCCCGGGACAGGGTGAAGAGACCCAGTACTTC. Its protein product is CSVEVPGQGEETQYF.

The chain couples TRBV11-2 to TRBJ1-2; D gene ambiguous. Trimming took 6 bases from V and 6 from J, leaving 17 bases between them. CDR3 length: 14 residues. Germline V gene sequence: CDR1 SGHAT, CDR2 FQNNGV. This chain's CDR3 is CASRPGNSANGYTF. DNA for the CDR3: TGTGCCAGCAGGCCGGGAAACTCGGCGAATGGCTACACCTTC. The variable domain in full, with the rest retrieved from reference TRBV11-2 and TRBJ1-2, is EAGVAQSPRYKIIEKRQSVAFWCNPISGHATLYWYQQILGQGPKLLIQFQNNGVVDDSQLPKDRFSAERLKGVDSTLKIQPAKLEDSAVYLCASRPGNSANGYTFGSGTRLTVV.

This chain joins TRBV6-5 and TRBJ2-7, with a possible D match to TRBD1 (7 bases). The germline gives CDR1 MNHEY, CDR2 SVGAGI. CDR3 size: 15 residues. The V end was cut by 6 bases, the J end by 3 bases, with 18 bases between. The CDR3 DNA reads TGTGCCAGCAGAAACAGGGGTACGGGGGACTACGAGCAGTACTTC. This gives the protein CASRNRGTGDYEQYF.

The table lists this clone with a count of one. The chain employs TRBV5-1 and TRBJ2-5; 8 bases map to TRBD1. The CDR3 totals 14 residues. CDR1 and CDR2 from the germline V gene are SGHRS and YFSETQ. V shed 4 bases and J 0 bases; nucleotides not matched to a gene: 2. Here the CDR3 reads CASSRTGNQETQYF. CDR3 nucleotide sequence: TGCGCCAGCAGCCGGACAGGGAACCAAGAGACCCAGTACTTC.

The CDR3: CASRGQGAVGYTF. The CDR3 DNA follows: TGTGCCAGCAGAGGACAGGGGGCGGTTGGCTACACCTTC. This chain connects TRBV6-5 to TRBJ1-2, with 11 bases lining up with TRBD1. From germline, CDR1 is MNHEY and CDR2 SVGAGI. This CDR3 region has 13 residues. V lost 6 bases and J lost 7; bases outside the gene matches: 4.

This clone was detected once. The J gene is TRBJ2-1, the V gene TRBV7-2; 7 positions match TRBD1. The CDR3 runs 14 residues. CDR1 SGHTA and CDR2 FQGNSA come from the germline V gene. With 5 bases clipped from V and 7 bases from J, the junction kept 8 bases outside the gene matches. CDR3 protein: CASSPQTGMNEQFF. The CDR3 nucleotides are TGTGCCAGCAGCCCCCAGACAGGGATGAATGAGCAGTTCTTC.

The CDR3 is CATSRDRGSSYNEQFF. CDR3 bases: TGTGCCACCAGCAGAGATAGGGGGAGCTCCTACAATGAGCAGTTCTTC. The chain joins TRBV15 to TRBJ2-1, with D possibly TRBD1 on 6 matching bases. Trimming pared 0 bases from V and 0 bases from J, leaving 9 bases between. Looked up from germline, CDR1 is LNHNV and CDR2 is YYDKDF (reference sequence). There are 16 residues in the CDR3. Filled out from reference TRBV15 and TRBJ2-1, the complete variable domain reads DAMVIQNPRYQVTQFGKPVTLSCSQTLNHNVMYWYQQKSSQAPKLLFHYYDKDFNNEADTPDNFQSRRPNTSFCFLDIRSPGLGDTAMYLCATSRDRGSSYNEQFFGPGTRLTVL.

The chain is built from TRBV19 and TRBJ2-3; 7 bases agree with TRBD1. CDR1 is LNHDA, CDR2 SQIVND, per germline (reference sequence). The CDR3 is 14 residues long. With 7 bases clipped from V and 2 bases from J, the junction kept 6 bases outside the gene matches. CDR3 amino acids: CASTATGITDTQYF. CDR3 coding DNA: TGTGCCAGTACCGCGACAGGGATCACAGATACGCAGTATTTT.